This is a list of T cell receptor beta chains from one sample in a study of circulating tumor DNA in untreated peripheral T-cell lymphoma. Here immunoSEQ multiplex PCR was the method, and the copy in TCRdb shows in-frame clones only, minus some. The sample lists around 10,000 clones, approximately 76% occurring once. The sequenced sample was tumor tissue. These TCRs come from a human donor with peripheral T-cell lymphoma. CDR3s include the opening cysteine and the closing phenylalanine or tryptophan. The D gene is left open where the match is weak. Clone size, where shown, is once, few, many, or a class for clones that have expanded.

clone_size j_call d_call v_call cdr3_aa cdr3_nt
few TRBJ1-4 NA TRBV30 CAWSVSPRGEKLFF TGTGCCTGGAGTGTCAGCCCACGAGGTGAAAAACTGTTTTTT
NA TRBJ1-1 NA TRBV6-8 CASSYGQNTEAFF TGTGCCAGCAGTTACGGGCAGAACACTGAAGCTTTCTTT
NA TRBJ1-2 NA TRBV7-5 CATEPGGSRYYGYTF TGTGCCACCGAGCCAGGGGGATCACGTTACTATGGCTACACCTTC
NA TRBJ2-7 TRBD1 TRBV7-2 CASSTWTGFEQYF TGTGCCAGCAGCACATGGACAGGGTTCGAGCAGTACTTC
NA TRBJ2-3 NA TRBV7-6 CASSLSPTTDTQYF TGTGCCAGCAGCTTATCCCCCACCACAGATACGCAGTATTTT
once TRBJ1-4 NA TRBV6-7 CASSEDEAGRIGEKLFF TGTGCCAGCAGTGAAGATGAGGCAGGGAGGATTGGTGAAAAACTGTTTTTT
NA TRBJ1-2 NA TRBV18 CASSPVGKGYGYTF TGTGCCAGCTCACCGGTGGGGAAGGGCTATGGCTACACCTTC
NA TRBJ1-1 NA TRBV29-1 CSGLMYMNTEAFF TGCAGCGGTCTGATGTATATGAACACTGAAGCTTTCTTT
NA TRBJ1-2 NA TRBV19 CATNWGYGYTF TGTGCCACCAATTGGGGCTATGGCTACACCTTC
once TRBJ2-7 NA TRBV6-8 CASSLWQGYEQYF TGTGCCAGCAGTTTGTGGCAGGGATACGAGCAGTACTTC
NA TRBJ2-5 NA TRBV28 CASSLFLGPSRGETQYF TGTGCCAGCAGTTTATTCCTCGGACCTTCAAGGGGAGAGACCCAGTACTTC